This passage covers 16 T cell receptor beta chains from one sample sequenced in a study of T-cell memory formation after mild COVID-19. TCRdb itself ran the 5' RACE reads through MiXCR, one entry per CDR3 protein. This table has roughly 240,000 distinct CDR3 sequences, approximately 15% appearing once. What was sequenced was PBMCs or a T cell subset sorted from them (not recorded which). The source of these receptors is an adult woman who had mild COVID-19 (a few samples of this study predate the infection). Cell type and time point are not known.

In this sample, this clonotype turned up many times. The genes are TRBV27 and TRBJ2-5, with a possible D match to TRBD1 (6 bases). The CDR3 is 17 residues long. Germline CDR1 MNHEY, CDR2 SMNVEV (reference sequence). Trimming cost V 5 bases and J 3 bases, with 22 bases left between them. The CDR3 reads CASSNKPGTRIEETQYF. The CDR3 DNA is TGTGCCAGCAGTAACAAACCCGGGACAAGAATTGAAGAGACCCAGTACTTC.

The J gene is TRBJ2-1, the V gene TRBV11-2; 14 nucleotides line up with TRBD2. Germline CDR1 SGHAT, CDR2 FQNNGV. The CDR3 has 16 residues. J was trimmed by 8 bases and V by 5 bases; bases with no gene match: 8. CDR3 amino acids: CASSTLTSGGAYEQFF. The CDR3 nucleotides read TGTGCCAGCAGCACCCTGACTAGCGGGGGGGCTTATGAGCAGTTCTTC.

J is TRBJ2-5 and V is TRBV5-4; 9 nucleotides match TRBD2. After removal of 0 bases from V and 2 bases from J, the junction contained 11 bases not matched to a gene. The CDR3 runs to 18 residues. Germline V gene lookup returns CDR1 SGHNT and CDR2 YYREEE (reference sequence). The CDR3 region has the DNA TGTGCCAGCAGCTTGGTGACCTTGCGGCGGGGGGGACAAGAGACCCAGTACTTC. Amino acids: CASSLVTLRRGGQETQYF. Filled out from reference TRBV5-4 and TRBJ2-5, the complete variable domain reads ETGVTQSPTHLIKTRGQQVTLRCSSQSGHNTVSWYQQALGQGPQFIFQYYREEENGRGNFPPRFSGLQFPNYSSELNVNALELDDSALYLCASSLVTLRRGGQETQYFGPGTRLLVL.

The chain links TRBV20-1 to TRBJ2-7; the match to TRBD1 covers 7 bases. V gave up 1 base and J gave up 3 bases; unmatched junction bases: 9. The CDR3 has 15 residues. Germline V gives CDR1 DFQATT, CDR2 SNEGSKA (reference sequence). Here the CDR3 reads CSARGQGVSNYEQYF. CDR3 DNA sequence: TGCAGTGCTAGAGGGCAGGGGGTATCTAACTACGAGCAGTACTTC.

This sequence joins TRBV7-6 and TRBJ2-3, with D possibly called TRBD1 or TRBD2 (5 bases each). Trimming shortened V by 8 bases and J by 4 bases, and 13 bases separated the two germline ends. Germline CDR1 and CDR2: SGHVS and FNYEAQ. The CDR3 runs to 13 residues. This CDR3 reads CASGDPDADTQYF. The CDR3 nucleotides are TGTGCCAGCGGGGACCCGGACGCAGATACGCAGTATTTT.

This chain connects TRBV13 to TRBJ2-7, with no clear D. Per the germline V gene, CDR1 is PRHDT and CDR2 is FYEKMQ (reference sequence). Between the trimmed V and J ends, which lost 0 bases and 2 bases, there was a span of 8 bases. The CDR3 spans 14 residues. This CDR3 is CASSLGSVTYEQYF. In DNA, the CDR3 is TGTGCCAGCAGCTTAGGCTCGGTGACCTACGAGCAGTACTTC.

This clonotype occurred many times. The chain recombines TRBV7-2 with TRBJ2-1; D gene uncertain. The V end was cut by 6 bases, the J end by 5 bases, with 5 bases between. Germline V gene lookup returns CDR1 SGHTA and CDR2 FQGNSA. This CDR3 has 11 amino acids. In DNA form, the CDR3 reads TGTGCCAGCAGTCGAAACAATGAGCAGTTCTTC. Protein product: CASSRNNEQFF. The whole variable domain, filled in from reference TRBV7-2 and TRBJ2-1, reads GAGVSQSPSNKVTEKGKDVELRCDPISGHTALYWYRQSLGQGLEFLIYFQGNSAPDKSGLPSDRFSAERTGGSVSTLTIQRTQQEDSAVYLCASSRNNEQFFGPGTRLTVL.

This clonotype was counted a few times. This chain joins TRBV6-2 or TRBV6-3 and TRBJ2-3, with TRBD1 identical over 9 bases. The CDR3 has 20 residues. Germline lookup yields CDR1 MNHEY and CDR2 SVGEGT. J was trimmed by 6 bases and V by 2 bases; bases with no gene match: 21. The CDR3 region has the DNA TGTGCCAGCAGTTACCCCGGGACAGGGTTTCGTTCATCGGGACCGGATACGCAGTATTTT. This sequence encodes CASSYPGTGFRSSGPDTQYF.

The V and J genes are TRBV6-2 or TRBV6-3 and TRBJ2-5; 11 bases line up with TRBD2. The germline V gene encodes CDR1 MNHEY and CDR2 SVGEGT. The CDR3 length is 16 residues. With V trimmed by 4 bases and J by 5 bases, 9 bases remained unmatched. The CDR3, as DNA: TGTGCCAGCAGTTCCTTCACTAGCGGGAGCGTGGAGACCCAGTACTTC. Amino acid sequence: CASSSFTSGSVETQYF.

This clonotype turned up a few times. CDR3 nucleotides: TGTGCCAGCACCCGGGTTGGGACACCTTCAGACTATGGCTACACCTTC. The encoded protein is CASTRVGTPSDYGYTF. The V gene is TRBV7-2, the J gene TRBJ1-2, with D perhaps TRBD1 (6 bases). V dropped 7 bases and J dropped 3 bases, with 21 bases sitting between them. Germline V lookup: CDR1 SGHTA, CDR2 FQGNSA. There are 16 residues in the CDR3.

V gene TRBV6-1 combines with J gene TRBJ2-7; unclear D gene. Trimming removed 7 bases from V and 3 bases from J, with 13 bases in between. The CDR3 is made up of 13 amino acids. From germline, CDR1 is MNHNS and CDR2 SASEGT. The CDR3 loop reads CASTNPRGYEQYF. CDR3 nucleotides: TGTGCCAGCACCAACCCCCGAGGCTACGAGCAGTACTTC.

This rearrangement joins TRBV19 to TRBJ2-1; possible D gene TRBD2, 6 bases. Trimming took off 3 bases at V and 1 base at J, with 10 bases between the two ends. Germline V gives CDR1 LNHDA, CDR2 SQIVND (reference sequence). CDR3 length: 15 amino acids. CDR3 coding DNA: TGTGCCAGTAGTATGGGACGGGGGTCCTACAATGAGCAGTTCTTC. Its translation is CASSMGRGSYNEQFF.

The rearrangement joins TRBV12-3 or TRBV12-4 to TRBJ1-1; D may be TRBD1 (6 bases). The germline V and J ends were trimmed by 6 bases and 6 bases, with 17 bases remaining between them. This CDR3 comprises 14 residues. The chain's CDR3 is CASSVRGGRAEAFF. In nucleotides, the CDR3 is TGTGCCAGCAGCGTAAGGGGGGGTCGGGCTGAAGCTTTCTTT.

The CDR3 bases are TGTGCCATCAGTGAGTCGACAGATACGCAGTATTTT. Translation: CAISESTDTQYF. This chain joins TRBV10-3 and TRBJ2-3; D is uncertain. The CDR3 is 12 amino acids. The V end was cut by 0 bases, the J end by 3 bases, with 1 base between. Germline assignment: CDR1 ENHRY and CDR2 SYGVKD.

V gene TRBV6-2 or TRBV6-3 combines with J gene TRBJ1-1; the D gene is possibly TRBD1 (6 bases). Germline V gives CDR1 MNHEY, CDR2 SVGEGT. The V gene lost 1 base and the J gene lost 7 bases, with 13 bases spanning the gap. The CDR3 runs 14 residues. This chain's CDR3 is CASSYWSRGGEAFF. In DNA, the CDR3 is TGTGCCAGCAGTTACTGGTCCAGGGGTGGTGAAGCTTTCTTT.

This clonotype was observed a handful of times. V gene TRBV12-3 or TRBV12-4 combines with J gene TRBJ2-5; 7 nucleotides line up with TRBD2. The CDR3 spans 16 residues. Trimming removed 3 bases from V and 0 bases from J; junction bases left unmatched: 7. The CDR3 reads CASSFMRGINQETQYF. The CDR3 DNA is TGTGCCAGCAGTTTCATGCGGGGGATTAACCAAGAGACCCAGTACTTC.